These T cell receptor beta chains were read from a single sample in a study of T cell responses to AZD1222 COVID-19 vaccine. TCRdb's copy holds only in-frame clones and misses some; the assay was immunoSEQ multiplex PCR. The data contain about 160,000 clones, 92% of them singletons. The sample in question was peripheral blood, obtained on day 0 of MenACWY control vaccination. Source of these receptors: an adult in good health. CDR3s include the opening cysteine and the closing phenylalanine or tryptophan. D genes are given only for firm matches. A row's size may be missing; if present it is once, few, many or a size class.

j_call v_call d_call clone_size cdr3_aa cdr3_nt
TRBJ2-1 TRBV7-2 TRBD2 NA CASSLASGPYNEQFF TGTGCCAGCAGCTTAGCTAGCGGGCCTTACAATGAGCAGTTCTTC
TRBJ2-7 TRBV28 TRBD2 NA CASKPGLAANLREQYF TGTGCCAGCAAGCCGGGACTAGCGGCAAACCTCCGCGAGCAGTACTTC
TRBJ2-7 TRBV28 NA NA CASSLIGQFYEQYF TGTGCCAGCAGTTTAATAGGCCAGTTCTACGAGCAGTACTTC
TRBJ1-5 TRBV13 TRBD1 NA CASSSRGQGNQPQHF TGTGCCAGCAGCTCGCGGGGACAGGGCAATCAGCCCCAGCATTTT
TRBJ2-7 TRBV28 TRBD1 NA CASIGGQGSYEQYF TGTGCCAGCATCGGGGGACAGGGCTCCTACGAGCAGTACTTC
TRBJ1-5 TRBV7-9 NA NA CASSWDRGPNQPQHF TGTGCCAGCAGCTGGGACCGAGGCCCTAATCAGCCCCAGCATTTT
TRBJ2-1 TRBV6-5 NA NA CASSYQDSQEQFF TGTGCCAGCAGTTACCAGGACTCCCAGGAGCAGTTCTTC
TRBJ1-5 TRBV4-1 TRBD1 once CASSQDGTGGPSNQPQHF TGCGCCAGCAGCCAAGATGGGACAGGGGGTCCAAGCAATCAGCCCCAGCATTTT
TRBJ1-1 TRBV19 NA NA CASSITRGTEAFF TGTGCCAGTAGTATAACCAGAGGGACTGAAGCTTTCTTT
TRBJ2-1 TRBV5-6 NA NA CASSLIGKGDEQFF TGTGCCAGCAGCTTGATTGGAAAAGGGGATGAGCAGTTCTTC
TRBJ1-2 TRBV15 NA NA CATSRDRRAYGYTF TGTGCCACCAGCAGAGACCGACGGGCCTATGGCTACACCTTC
TRBJ1-2 TRBV6-4 NA NA CASSDSQLGGYTF TGTGCCAGCAGTGACTCGCAGCTAGGCGGCTACACCTTC
TRBJ1-1 TRBV5-5 NA NA CASSPHRTENTEAFF TGTGCCAGCAGCCCTCACCGTACGGAGAACACTGAAGCTTTCTTT
TRBJ2-1 TRBV9 NA NA CASSVLGVSYNEQFF TGTGCCAGCAGCGTGTTAGGGGTTTCCTACAATGAGCAGTTCTTC
TRBJ2-5 TRBV15 NA few CATSIRQPQETQYF TGTGCCACCAGCATCAGACAGCCACAAGAGACCCAGTACTTC
TRBJ2-5 TRBV11-2 TRBD1 NA CASSFGTASQETQYF TGTGCCAGCAGCTTTGGGACAGCGAGCCAAGAGACCCAGTACTTC
TRBJ1-2 TRBV4-1 NA NA CASSQDRGTYGYTF TGCGCCAGCAGCCAAGATCGCGGGACCTATGGCTACACCTTC
TRBJ1-5 TRBV28 NA NA CASSPLGKPNSNQPQHF TGTGCCAGCAGTCCACTCGGGAAGCCAAATAGCAATCAGCCCCAGCATTTT
TRBJ1-1 TRBV11-2 NA NA CASSLARQTYTEAFF TGTGCCAGCAGCTTAGCGCGCCAGACATACACTGAAGCTTTCTTT
TRBJ1-1 TRBV9 NA NA CASSVARSTEAFF TGTGCCAGCAGCGTAGCTCGCAGCACTGAAGCTTTCTTT
TRBJ2-7 TRBV28 NA NA CASRQGGVGLYEQYF TGTGCCAGCCGGCAGGGAGGAGTTGGTCTTTACGAGCAGTACTTC
TRBJ2-2 TRBV24-1 TRBD1 once CATSEDRDRGYTGELFF TGTGCCACCAGTGAAGACCGGGACAGGGGATACACCGGGGAGCTGTTTTTT
TRBJ2-1 TRBV7-2 NA NA CASSVASAGYNEQFF TGTGCCAGCAGCGTCGCTAGCGCCGGCTACAATGAGCAGTTCTTC
TRBJ1-1 TRBV7-3 NA NA CASSLRVSEAFF TGTGCCAGCAGCTTAAGGGTCAGTGAAGCTTTCTTT
TRBJ1-4 TRBV20-1 NA NA CSASRVDEKLFF TGCAGTGCCAGTAGGGTCGACGAAAAACTGTTTTTT
TRBJ1-1 TRBV4-2 NA NA CASSQGYPGDTEAFF TGTGCCAGCAGCCAAGGGTATCCGGGGGACACTGAAGCTTTCTTT
TRBJ2-2 TRBV4-3 TRBD1 NA CASSRRTGVNTGELFF TGCGCCAGCAGCCGGCGGACAGGGGTGAACACCGGGGAGCTGTTTTTT
TRBJ1-1 TRBV6-4 NA NA CASSRETNTEAFF TGTGCCAGCTCCAGGGAAACGAACACTGAAGCTTTCTTT
TRBJ1-2 TRBV28 NA NA CASSLLRGGIGGYTF TGTGCCAGCAGTTTATTGCGAGGGGGGATTGGCGGCTACACCTTC
TRBJ1-2 TRBV18 NA NA CASTLPSYGYTF TGTGCCAGCACCCTCCCCTCCTATGGCTACACCTTC
TRBJ2-5 TRBV30 TRBD2 NA CAWSGWGTSGRETQYF TGTGCCTGGAGTGGTTGGGGGACTAGCGGGAGAGAGACCCAGTACTTC
TRBJ2-5 TRBV14 NA NA CASSQVGETQYF TGTGCCAGCAGCCAAGTGGGCGAGACCCAGTACTTC
TRBJ2-1 TRBV7-3 NA NA CASSPSLSYNEQFF TGTGCCAGCAGCCCCAGCCTGTCCTACAATGAGCAGTTCTTC
TRBJ2-3 TRBV3-1/TRBV3-2 NA NA CASSQGQAWGTQYF TGTGCCAGCAGCCAAGGGCAGGCTTGGGGTACGCAGTATTTT
TRBJ2-7 TRBV3-1/TRBV3-2 TRBD2 NA CASSHGTSGYEQYF TGTGCCAGCAGCCACGGGACTAGCGGCTACGAGCAGTACTTC
TRBJ1-2 TRBV7-9 NA NA CASSLDGGIYGYTF TGTGCCAGCAGCTTAGACGGGGGGATCTATGGCTACACCTTC
TRBJ2-2 TRBV29-1 TRBD2 NA CSVRNWEGTGELFF TGCAGCGTTCGAAACTGGGAGGGCACCGGGGAGCTGTTTTTT
TRBJ1-5 TRBV12-3/TRBV12-4 NA NA CASSPTTLQPQHF TGTGCCAGCAGTCCTACGACTTTACAGCCCCAGCATTTT
TRBJ2-3 TRBV5-1 NA NA CASSPGASTDTQYF TGCGCCAGCAGCCCGGGGGCGAGCACAGATACGCAGTATTTT